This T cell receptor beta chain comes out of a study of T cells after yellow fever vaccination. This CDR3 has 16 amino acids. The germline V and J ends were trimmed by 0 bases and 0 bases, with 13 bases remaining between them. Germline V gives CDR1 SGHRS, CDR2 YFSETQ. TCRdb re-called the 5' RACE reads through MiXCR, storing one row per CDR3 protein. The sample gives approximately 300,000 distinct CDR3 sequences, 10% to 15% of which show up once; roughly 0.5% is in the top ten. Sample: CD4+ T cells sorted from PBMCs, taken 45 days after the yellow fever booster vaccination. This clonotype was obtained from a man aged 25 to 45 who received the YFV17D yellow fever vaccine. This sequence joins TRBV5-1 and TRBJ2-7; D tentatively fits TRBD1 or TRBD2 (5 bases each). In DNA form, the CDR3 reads TGCGCCAGCAGCTTGGGACGGGGCCTTTCCTCCTACGAGCAGTACTTC. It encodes CASSLGRGLSSYEQYF. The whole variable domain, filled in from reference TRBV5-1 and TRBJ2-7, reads KAGVTQTPRYLIKTRGQQVTLSCSPISGHRSVSWYQQTPGQGLQFLFEYFSETQRNKGNFPGRFSGRQFSNSRSEMNVSTLELGDSALYLCASSLGRGLSSYEQYFGPGTRLTVT.